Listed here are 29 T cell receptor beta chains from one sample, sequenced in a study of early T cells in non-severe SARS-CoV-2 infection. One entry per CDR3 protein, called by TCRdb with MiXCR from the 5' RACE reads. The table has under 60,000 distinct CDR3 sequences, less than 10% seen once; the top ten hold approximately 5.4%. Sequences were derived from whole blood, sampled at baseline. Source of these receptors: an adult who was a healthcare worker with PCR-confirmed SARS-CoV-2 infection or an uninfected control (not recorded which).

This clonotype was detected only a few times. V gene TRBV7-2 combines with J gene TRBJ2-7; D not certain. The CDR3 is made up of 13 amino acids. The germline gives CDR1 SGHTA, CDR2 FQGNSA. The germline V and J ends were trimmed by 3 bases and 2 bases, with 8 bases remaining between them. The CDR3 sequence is CASSFPTTYEQYF. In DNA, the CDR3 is TGTGCCAGCAGCTTCCCTACCACCTACGAGCAGTACTTC.

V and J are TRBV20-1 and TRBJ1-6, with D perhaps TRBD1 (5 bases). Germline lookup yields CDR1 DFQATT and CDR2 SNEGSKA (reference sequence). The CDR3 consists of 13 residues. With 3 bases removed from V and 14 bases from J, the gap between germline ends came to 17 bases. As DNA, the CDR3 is TGCAGTGCTAGGGGGGGATCCCTTGAAGCCCTCCACTTT. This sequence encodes CSARGGSLEALHF.

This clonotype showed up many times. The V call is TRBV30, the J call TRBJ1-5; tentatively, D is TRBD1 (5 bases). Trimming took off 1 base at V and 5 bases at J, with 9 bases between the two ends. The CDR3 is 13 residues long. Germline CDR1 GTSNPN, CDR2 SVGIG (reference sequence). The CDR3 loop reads CAWSAGTDQPQHF. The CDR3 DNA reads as TGTGCCTGGAGTGCAGGGACGGATCAGCCCCAGCATTTT.

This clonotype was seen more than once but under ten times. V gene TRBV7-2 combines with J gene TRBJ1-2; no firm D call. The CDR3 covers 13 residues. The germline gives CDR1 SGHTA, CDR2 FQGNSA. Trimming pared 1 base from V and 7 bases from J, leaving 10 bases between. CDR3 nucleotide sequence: TGTGCCAGCAGCTTAGAGGTGCTGTTTGGCTACACCTTC. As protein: CASSLEVLFGYTF.

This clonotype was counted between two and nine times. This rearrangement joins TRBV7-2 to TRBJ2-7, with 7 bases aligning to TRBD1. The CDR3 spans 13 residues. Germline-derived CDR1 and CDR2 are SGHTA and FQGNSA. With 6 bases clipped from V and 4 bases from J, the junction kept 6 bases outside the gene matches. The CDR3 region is CASRQGSSYEQYF. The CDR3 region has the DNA TGTGCCAGCAGACAGGGGAGTAGTTACGAGCAGTACTTC.

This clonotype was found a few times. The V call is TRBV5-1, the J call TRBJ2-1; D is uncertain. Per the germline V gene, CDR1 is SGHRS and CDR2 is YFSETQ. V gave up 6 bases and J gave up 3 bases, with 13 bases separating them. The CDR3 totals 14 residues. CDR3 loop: CASTPSNSYNEQFF. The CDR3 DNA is TGCGCCAGCACTCCGTCTAATAGCTACAATGAGCAGTTCTTC.

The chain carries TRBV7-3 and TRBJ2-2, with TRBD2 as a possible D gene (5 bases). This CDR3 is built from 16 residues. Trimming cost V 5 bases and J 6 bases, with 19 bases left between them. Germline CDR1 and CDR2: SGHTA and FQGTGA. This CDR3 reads CASSPRSDYLAGELFF. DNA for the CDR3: TGTGCCAGCAGCCCCCGGAGCGACTACCTTGCCGGGGAGCTGTTTTTT.

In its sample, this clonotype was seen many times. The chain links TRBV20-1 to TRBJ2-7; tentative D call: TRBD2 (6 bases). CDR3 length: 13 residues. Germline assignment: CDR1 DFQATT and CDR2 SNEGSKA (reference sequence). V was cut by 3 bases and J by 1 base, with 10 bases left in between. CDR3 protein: CSASGGVSYEQYF. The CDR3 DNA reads TGCAGTGCTAGCGGGGGTGTTTCCTACGAGCAGTACTTC.

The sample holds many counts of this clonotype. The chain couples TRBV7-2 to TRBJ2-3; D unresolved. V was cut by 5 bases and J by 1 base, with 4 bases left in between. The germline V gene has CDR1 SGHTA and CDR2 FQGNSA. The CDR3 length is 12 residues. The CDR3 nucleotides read TGTGCCAGCAGCACGCGCACAGATACGCAGTATTTT. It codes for CASSTRTDTQYF.

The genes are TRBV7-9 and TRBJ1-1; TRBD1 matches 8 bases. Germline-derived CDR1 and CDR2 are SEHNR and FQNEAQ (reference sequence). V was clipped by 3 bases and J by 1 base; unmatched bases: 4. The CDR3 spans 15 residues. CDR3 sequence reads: CASSLGQARNTEAFF. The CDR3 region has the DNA TGTGCCAGCAGCTTGGGACAGGCTAGGAACACTGAAGCTTTCTTT.

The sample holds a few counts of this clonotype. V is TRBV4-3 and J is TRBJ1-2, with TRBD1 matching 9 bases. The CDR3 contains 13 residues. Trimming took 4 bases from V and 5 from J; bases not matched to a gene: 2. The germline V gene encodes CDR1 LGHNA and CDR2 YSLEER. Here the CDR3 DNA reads TGCGCCAGCAGCCCGGACAGGGGTTATGGCTACACCTTC. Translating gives CASSPDRGYGYTF.

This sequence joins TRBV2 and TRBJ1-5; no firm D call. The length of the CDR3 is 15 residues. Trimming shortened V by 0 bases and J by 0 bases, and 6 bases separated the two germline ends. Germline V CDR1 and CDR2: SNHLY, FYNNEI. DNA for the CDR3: TGTGCCAGCAGTGAAGCCGGGTATAGCAATCAGCCCCAGCATTTT. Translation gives CASSEAGYSNQPQHF.

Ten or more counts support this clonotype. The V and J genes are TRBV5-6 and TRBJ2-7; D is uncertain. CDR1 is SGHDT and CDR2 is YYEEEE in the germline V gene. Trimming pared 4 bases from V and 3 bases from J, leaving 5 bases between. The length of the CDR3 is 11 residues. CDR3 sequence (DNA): TGTGCCAGCAGCCTTGACTACGAGCAGTACTTC. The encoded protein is CASSLDYEQYF. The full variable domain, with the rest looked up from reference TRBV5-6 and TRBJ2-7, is DAGVTQSPTHLIKTRGQQVTLRCSPKSGHDTVSWYQQALGQGPQFIFQYYEEEERQRGNFPDRFSGHQFPNYSSELNVNALLLGDSALYLCASSLDYEQYFGPGTRLTVT.

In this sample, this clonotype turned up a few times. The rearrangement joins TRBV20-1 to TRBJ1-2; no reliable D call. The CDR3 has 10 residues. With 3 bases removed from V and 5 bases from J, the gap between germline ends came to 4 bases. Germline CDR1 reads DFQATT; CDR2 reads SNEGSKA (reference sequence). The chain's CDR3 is CSASPYGYTF. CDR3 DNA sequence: TGCAGTGCTAGCCCTTATGGCTACACCTTC.

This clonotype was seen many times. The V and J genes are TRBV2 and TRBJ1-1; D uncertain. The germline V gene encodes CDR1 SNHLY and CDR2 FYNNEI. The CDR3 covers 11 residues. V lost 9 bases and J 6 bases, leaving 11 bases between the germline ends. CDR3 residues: CASEREAEAFF. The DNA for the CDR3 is TGTGCCAGTGAACGAGAGGCTGAAGCTTTCTTT.

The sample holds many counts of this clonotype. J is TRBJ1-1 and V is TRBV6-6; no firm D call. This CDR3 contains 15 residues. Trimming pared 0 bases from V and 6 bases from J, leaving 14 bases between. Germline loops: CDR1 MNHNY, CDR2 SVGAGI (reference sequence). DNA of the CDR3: TGTGCCAGCAGTTACTCGAGTTCCGGCGGGGCTGAAGCTTTCTTT. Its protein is CASSYSSSGGAEAFF.

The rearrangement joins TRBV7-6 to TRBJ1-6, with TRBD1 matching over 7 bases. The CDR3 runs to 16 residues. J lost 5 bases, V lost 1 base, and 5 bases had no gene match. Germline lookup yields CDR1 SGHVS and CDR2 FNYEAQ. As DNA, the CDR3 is TGTGCCAGCAGCTTAGTTCCGGGACAGAATAATTCACCCCTCCACTTT. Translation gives CASSLVPGQNNSPLHF.

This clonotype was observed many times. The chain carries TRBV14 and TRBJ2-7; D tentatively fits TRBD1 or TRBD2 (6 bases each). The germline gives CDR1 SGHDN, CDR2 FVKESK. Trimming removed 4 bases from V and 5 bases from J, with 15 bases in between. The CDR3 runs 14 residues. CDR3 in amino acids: CASSLIQGRNEQYF. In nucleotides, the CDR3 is TGTGCCAGCAGCCTAATTCAGGGGAGGAACGAGCAGTACTTC.

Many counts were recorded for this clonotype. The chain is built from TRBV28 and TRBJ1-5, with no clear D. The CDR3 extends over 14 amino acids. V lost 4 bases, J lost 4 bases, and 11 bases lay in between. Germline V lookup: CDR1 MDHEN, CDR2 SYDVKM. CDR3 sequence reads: CASSSHSPNQPQHF. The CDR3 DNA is TGTGCCAGCAGTTCCCATAGCCCAAATCAGCCCCAGCATTTT.

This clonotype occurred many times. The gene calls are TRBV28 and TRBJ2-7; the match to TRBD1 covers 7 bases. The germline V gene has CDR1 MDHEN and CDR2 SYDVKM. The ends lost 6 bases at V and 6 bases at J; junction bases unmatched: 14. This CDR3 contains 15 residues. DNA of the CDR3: TGTGCCAGCAGGGGACACGACAGGGCCTTCTTCGAGCAGTACTTC. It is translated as CASRGHDRAFFEQYF.

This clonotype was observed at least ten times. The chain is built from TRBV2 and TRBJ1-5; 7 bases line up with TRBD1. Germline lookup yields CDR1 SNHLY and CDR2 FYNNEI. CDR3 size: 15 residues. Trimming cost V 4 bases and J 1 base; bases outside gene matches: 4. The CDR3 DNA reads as TGTGCCAGCAGTGGCCCGGGACAGAGCAATCAGCCCCAGCATTTT. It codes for CASSGPGQSNQPQHF.

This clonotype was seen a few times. CDR3 sequence (DNA): TGTGCCTGGGGAGGGAGCGGGACAGATACGCAGTATTTT. This encodes CAWGGSGTDTQYF. The chain employs TRBV30 and TRBJ2-3; maybe TRBD2 (6 bases). Per germline, CDR1 GTSNPN and CDR2 SVGIG (reference sequence). V lost 5 bases and J 3 bases, leaving 12 bases between the germline ends. The CDR3 sequence is 13 residues long.

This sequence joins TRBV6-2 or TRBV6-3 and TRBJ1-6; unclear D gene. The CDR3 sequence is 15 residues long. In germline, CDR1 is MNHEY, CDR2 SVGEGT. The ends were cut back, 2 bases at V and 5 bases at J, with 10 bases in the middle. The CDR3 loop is CASSYIGRNNSPLHF. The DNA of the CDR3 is TGTGCCAGCAGTTACATCGGCAGGAATAATTCACCCCTCCACTTT.

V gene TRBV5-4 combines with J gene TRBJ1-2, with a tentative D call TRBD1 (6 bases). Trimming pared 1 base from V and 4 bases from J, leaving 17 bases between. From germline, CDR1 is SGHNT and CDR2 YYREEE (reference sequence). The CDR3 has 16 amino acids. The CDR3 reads CASSLSGARLGYGYTF. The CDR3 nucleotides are TGTGCCAGCAGCTTGTCAGGGGCGAGGCTAGGCTATGGCTACACCTTC.

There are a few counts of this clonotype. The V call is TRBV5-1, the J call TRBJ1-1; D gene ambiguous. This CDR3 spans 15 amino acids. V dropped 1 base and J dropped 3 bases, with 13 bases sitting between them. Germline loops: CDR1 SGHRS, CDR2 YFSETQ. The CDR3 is CASSLLPGLDTEAFF. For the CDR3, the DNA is TGCGCCAGCAGCTTGCTCCCGGGGTTGGACACTGAAGCTTTCTTT.

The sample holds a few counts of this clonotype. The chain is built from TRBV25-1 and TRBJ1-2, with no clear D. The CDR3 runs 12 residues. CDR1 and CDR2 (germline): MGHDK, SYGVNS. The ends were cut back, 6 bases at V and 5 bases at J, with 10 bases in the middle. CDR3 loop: CASSEMVYGYTF. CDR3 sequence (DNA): TGTGCCAGCAGCGAAATGGTATATGGCTACACCTTC.

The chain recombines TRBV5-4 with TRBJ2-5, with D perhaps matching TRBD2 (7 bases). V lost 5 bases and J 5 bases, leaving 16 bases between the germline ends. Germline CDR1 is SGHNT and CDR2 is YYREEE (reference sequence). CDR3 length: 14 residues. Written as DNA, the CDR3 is TGTGCCAGCAGTCGCGGGGGCCGGGCGGAGACCCAGTACTTC. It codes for CASSRGGRAETQYF.

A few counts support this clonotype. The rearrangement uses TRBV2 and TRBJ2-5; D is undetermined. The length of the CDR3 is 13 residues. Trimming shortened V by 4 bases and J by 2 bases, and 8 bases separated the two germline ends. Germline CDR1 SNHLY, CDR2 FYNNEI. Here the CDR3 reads CASSGQTQETQYF. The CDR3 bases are TGTGCCAGCAGTGGGCAGACTCAAGAGACCCAGTACTTC.

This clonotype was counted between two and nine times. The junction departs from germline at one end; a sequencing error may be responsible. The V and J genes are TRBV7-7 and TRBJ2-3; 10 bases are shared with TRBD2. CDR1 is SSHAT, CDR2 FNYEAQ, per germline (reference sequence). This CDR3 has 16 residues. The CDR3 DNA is TGTGCTAGCAGCTTAGGTCTAGCGGGAGGCACAGATACGCAGTATTTT. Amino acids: CASSLGLAGGTDTQYF.